This T cell receptor (beta chain) was recorded in a study of blood T cells in healthy people across ages. The authors ran a second PCR of 7 to 11 cycles using a sample-barcoded 5' primer and a J-beta primer mix. TCRdb fed the 5' RACE reads into MiXCR, producing one record per CDR3 protein. Of about 1.4 million distinct CDR3 sequences listed, almost 60% are singletons. The receptor was derived from a young man in good health. Sequenced sample: blood.

The CDR3 DNA follows: TGTGCCAGCAGTTTCACTAGCGGAGCTAGCACAGATACGCAGTATTTT. Its protein product is CASSFTSGASTDTQYF. The chain employs TRBV28 and TRBJ2-3, with 8 bases lining up with TRBD2. Germline V gene data show CDR1 as MDHEN and CDR2 as SYDVKM. CDR3 length: 16 residues. J was trimmed by 0 bases and V by 3 bases; bases with no gene match: 5.